This T cell receptor (beta chain) was obtained from a study of blood T cell repertoires in COVID-19. Clones were read by immunoSEQ multiplex PCR, and TCRdb kept only the in-frame ones, dropping some. The sample consists of around 330,000 clones, 75% to 90% of them appearing once. Two consecutive negative NP/OP PCR tests, clearance, or resolved symptoms defined Cohort 3 recovery. The clonotype was recovered from a woman in her forties who had recovered from COVID-19. The material sequenced was PBMCs or T cells enriched from blood (not recorded which).

The CDR3 protein is CASSYGTSGTYEQYF. The CDR3 DNA follows: TGTGCCAGCAGTTACGGGACTAGCGGAACCTACGAGCAGTACTTC. J is TRBJ2-7 and V is TRBV6-5; 11 nucleotides match TRBD2. V shed 2 bases, J shed 2 bases, and the junction held 2 bases outside the gene matches. CDR1 MNHEY and CDR2 SVGAGI come from the germline V gene. The CDR3 has 15 residues.